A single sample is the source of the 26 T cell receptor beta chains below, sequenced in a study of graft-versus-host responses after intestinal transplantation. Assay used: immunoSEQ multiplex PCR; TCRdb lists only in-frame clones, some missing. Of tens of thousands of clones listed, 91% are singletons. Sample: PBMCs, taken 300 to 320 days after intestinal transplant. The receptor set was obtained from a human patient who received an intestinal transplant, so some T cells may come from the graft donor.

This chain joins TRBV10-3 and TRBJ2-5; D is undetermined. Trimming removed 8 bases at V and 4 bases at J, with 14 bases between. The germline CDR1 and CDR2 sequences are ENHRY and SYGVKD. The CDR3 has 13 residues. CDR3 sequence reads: CAIAPQTGETQYF. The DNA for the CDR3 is TGTGCCATCGCCCCTCAAACCGGAGAGACCCAGTACTTC.

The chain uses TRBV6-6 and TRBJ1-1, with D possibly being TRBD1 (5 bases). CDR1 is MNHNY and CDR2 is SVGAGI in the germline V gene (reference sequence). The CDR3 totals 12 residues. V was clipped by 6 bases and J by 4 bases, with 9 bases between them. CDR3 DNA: TGTGCCAGCAGGGGGCCCGGCACTGAAGCTTTCTTT. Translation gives CASRGPGTEAFF.

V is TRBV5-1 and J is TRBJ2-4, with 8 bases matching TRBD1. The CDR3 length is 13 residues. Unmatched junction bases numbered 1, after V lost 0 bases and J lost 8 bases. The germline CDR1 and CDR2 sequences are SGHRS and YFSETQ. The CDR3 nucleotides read TGCGCCAGCAGCTTGGCCAGGGGGCACATTCAGTACTTC. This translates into CASSLARGHIQYF.

CDR3 sequence: CASRGEWGYTF. The CDR3 nucleotides read TGTGCCAGCCGGGGGGAGTGGGGCTACACCTTC. This rearrangement joins TRBV6-5 to TRBJ1-2, with D perhaps matching TRBD1 (5 bases). Trimming shortened V by 8 bases and J by 8 bases, and 12 bases separated the two germline ends. The CDR3 covers 11 residues. Germline lookup yields CDR1 MNHEY and CDR2 SVGAGI.

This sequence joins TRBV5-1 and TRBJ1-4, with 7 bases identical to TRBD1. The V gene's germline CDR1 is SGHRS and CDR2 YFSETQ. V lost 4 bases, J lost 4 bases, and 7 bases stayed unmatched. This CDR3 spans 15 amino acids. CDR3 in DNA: TGCGCCAGCAGCCCAGGGGGGGCGGTTAATGAAAAACTGTTTTTT. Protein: CASSPGGAVNEKLFF.

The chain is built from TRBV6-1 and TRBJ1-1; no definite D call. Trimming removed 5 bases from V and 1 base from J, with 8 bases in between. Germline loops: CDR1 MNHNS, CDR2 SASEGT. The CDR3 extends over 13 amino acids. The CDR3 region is CASSIARNTEAFF. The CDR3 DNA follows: TGTGCCAGCAGTATTGCGAGGAACACTGAAGCTTTCTTT.

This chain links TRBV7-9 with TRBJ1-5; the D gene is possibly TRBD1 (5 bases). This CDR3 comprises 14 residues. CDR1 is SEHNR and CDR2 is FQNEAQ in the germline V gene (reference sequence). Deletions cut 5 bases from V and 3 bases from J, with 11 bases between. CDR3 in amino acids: CASSIDSPNQPQHF. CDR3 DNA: TGTGCCAGCAGCATTGACAGTCCCAATCAGCCCCAGCATTTT.

The CDR3 nucleotides are TGTGCCAGCGAGGGGGGACTAGCGGGGCGCACAGATACGCAGTATTTT. This encodes CASEGGLAGRTDTQYF. The chain couples TRBV11-2 to TRBJ2-3; 13 bases line up with TRBD2. This CDR3 spans 16 amino acids. The V and J ends lost 8 bases and 1 base, in that order; junction bases with no gene match: 6. Germline loops: CDR1 SGHAT, CDR2 FQNNGV. The full variable domain, with the rest looked up from reference TRBV11-2 and TRBJ2-3, is EAGVAQSPRYKIIEKRQSVAFWCNPISGHATLYWYQQILGQGPKLLIQFQNNGVVDDSQLPKDRFSAERLKGVDSTLKIQPAKLEDSAVYLCASEGGLAGRTDTQYFGPGTRLTVL.

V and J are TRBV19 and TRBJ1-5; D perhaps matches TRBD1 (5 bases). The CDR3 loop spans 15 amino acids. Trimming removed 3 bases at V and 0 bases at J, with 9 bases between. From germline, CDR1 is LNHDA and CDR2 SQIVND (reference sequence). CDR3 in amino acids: CASSIRGDSNQPQHF. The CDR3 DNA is TGTGCCAGTAGTATTAGAGGGGATAGCAATCAGCCCCAGCATTTT.

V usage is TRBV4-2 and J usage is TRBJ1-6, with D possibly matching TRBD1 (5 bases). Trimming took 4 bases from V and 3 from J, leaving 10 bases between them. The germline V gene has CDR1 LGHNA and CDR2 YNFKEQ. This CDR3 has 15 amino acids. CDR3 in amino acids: CASSLWDGYNSPLHF. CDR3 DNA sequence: TGTGCCAGCAGCCTTTGGGACGGCTATAATTCACCCCTCCACTTT.

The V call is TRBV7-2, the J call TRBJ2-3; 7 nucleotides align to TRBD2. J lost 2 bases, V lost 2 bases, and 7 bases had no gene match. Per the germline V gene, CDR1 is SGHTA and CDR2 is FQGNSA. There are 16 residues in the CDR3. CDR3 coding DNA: TGTGCCAGCAGCTTAATCGGTAGCGGGTACACAGATACGCAGTATTTT. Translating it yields CASSLIGSGYTDTQYF.

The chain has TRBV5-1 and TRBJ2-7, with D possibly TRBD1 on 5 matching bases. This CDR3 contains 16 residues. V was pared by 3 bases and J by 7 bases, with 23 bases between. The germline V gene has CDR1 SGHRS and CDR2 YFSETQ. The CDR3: CASSSELGPPNEEQYF. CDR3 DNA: TGCGCCAGCAGCTCGGAATTGGGGCCCCCAAACGAGGAGCAGTACTTC.

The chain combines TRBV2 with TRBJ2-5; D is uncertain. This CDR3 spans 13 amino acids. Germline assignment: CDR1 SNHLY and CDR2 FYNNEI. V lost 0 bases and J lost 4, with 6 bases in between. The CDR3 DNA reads TGTGCCAGCAGTGAAGCGCTGGGAGAGACCCAGTACTTC. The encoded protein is CASSEALGETQYF.

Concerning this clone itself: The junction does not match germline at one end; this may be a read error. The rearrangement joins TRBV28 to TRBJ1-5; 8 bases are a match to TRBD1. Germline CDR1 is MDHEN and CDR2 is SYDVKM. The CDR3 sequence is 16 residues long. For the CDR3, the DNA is TGTGCCAGCAGTTTATCCGACGGACAGGGCGCGCCCGGTAAGAATTTT. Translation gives CASSLSDGQGAPGKNF.

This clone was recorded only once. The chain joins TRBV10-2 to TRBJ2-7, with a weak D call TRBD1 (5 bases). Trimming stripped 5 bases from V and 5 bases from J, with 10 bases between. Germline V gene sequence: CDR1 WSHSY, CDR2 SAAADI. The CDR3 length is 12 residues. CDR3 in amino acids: CASSLGRNEQYF. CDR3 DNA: TGCGCCAGCAGTTTGGGGCGGAACGAGCAGTACTTC.

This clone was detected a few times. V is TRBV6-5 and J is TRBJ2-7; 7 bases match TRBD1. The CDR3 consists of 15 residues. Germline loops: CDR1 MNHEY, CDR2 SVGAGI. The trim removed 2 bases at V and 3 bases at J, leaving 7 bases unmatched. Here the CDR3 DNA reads TGTGCCAGCAGTTACGGACGAGACAGGGTCTACGAGCAGTACTTC. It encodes CASSYGRDRVYEQYF.

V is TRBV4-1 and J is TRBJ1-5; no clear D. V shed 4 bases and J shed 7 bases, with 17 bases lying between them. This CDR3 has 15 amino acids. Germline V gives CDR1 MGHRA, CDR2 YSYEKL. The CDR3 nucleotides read TGCGCCAGCAGCCCATTCCCGGGTAGGAGGCAGCCCCAGCATTTT. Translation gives CASSPFPGRRQPQHF.

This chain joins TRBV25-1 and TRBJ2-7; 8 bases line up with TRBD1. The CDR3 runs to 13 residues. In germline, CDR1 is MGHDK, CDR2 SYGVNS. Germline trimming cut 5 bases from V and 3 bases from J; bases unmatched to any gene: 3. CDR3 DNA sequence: TGTGCCAGCAGTTCAGGGGGCCTCTACGAGCAGTACTTC. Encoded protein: CASSSGGLYEQYF.

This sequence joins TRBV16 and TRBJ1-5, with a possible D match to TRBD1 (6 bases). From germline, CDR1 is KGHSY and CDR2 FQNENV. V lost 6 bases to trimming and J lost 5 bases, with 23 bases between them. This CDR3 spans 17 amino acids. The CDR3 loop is CASRPPPRQQGDQPQHF. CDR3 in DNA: TGTGCCAGCAGACCCCCCCCACGGCAACAGGGTGATCAGCCCCAGCATTTT.

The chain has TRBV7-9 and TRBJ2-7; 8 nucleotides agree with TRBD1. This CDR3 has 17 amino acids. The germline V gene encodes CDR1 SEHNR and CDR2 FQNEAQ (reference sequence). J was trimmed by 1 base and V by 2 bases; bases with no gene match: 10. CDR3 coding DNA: TGTGCCAGCAGCTTAAGACCAGGGGGCCTCAGGTCCTACGAGCAGTACTTC. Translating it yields CASSLRPGGLRSYEQYF.

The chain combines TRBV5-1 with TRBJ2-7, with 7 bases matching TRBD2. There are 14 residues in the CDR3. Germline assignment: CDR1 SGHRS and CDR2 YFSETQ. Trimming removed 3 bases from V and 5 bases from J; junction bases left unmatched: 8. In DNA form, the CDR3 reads TGCGCCAGCAGCTGGGAGGGACGAAAGGACGAGCAGTACTTC. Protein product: CASSWEGRKDEQYF.

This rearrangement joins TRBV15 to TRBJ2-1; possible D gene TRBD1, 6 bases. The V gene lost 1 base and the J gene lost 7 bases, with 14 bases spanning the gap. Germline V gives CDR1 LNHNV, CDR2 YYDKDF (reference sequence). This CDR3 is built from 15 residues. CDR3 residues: CATSRGVGQRNEQFF. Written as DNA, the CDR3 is TGTGCCACCAGCAGAGGTGTTGGACAGAGGAATGAGCAGTTCTTC.

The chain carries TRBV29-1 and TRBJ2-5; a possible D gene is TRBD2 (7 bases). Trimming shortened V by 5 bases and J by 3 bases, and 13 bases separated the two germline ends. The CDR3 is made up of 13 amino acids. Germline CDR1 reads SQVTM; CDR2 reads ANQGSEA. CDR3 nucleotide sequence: TGCAGCGTTCTGCGGGGGCCAAAAGAGACCCAGTACTTC. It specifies CSVLRGPKETQYF.

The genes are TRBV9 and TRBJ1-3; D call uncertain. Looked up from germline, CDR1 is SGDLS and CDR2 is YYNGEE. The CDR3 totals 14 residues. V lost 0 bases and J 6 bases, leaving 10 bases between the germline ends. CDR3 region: CASSVVGSSNTIYF. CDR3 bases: TGTGCCAGCAGCGTAGTAGGCAGCTCAAACACCATATATTTT.

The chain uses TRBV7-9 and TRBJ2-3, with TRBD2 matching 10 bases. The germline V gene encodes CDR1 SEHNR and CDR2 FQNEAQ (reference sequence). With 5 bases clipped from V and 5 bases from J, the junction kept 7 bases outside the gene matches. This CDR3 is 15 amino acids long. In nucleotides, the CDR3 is TGTGCCAGCAGCCGAGCGGGAGGGCCCGGAGATACGCAGTATTTT. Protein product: CASSRAGGPGDTQYF.

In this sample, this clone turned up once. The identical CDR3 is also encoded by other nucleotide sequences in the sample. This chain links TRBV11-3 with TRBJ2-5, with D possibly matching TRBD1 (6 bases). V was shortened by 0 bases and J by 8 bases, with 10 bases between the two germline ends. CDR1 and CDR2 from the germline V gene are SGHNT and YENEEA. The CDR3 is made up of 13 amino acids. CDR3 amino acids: CASSLDGGETQYF. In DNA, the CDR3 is TGTGCCAGCAGCTTAGATGGGGGCGAAACCCAGTACTTC.